The rows below give T cell receptor beta chains drawn from one sample of a study of blood T cell repertoires in COVID-19. Here immunoSEQ multiplex PCR was the method, and the copy in TCRdb shows in-frame clones only, minus some. The sample includes some 250,000 clones, 65% to 85% of them seen just once. The sequencing input was peripheral blood. These receptor sequences come from a man between 40 and 49 years old with active or convalescent COVID-19. CDR3s include the opening cysteine and the closing phenylalanine or tryptophan. The order of the fields is D gene, clone size, J gene, V gene, CDR3 length, CDR3 protein, CDR3 DNA. The D gene is left open where the match is weak. Not every row has a clone size; where given, it reads once, few, many or a size class.

.	.	TRBJ1-6	TRBV5-1	14	CASSLQQDNSPLHF	TGCGCCAGCAGCTTGCAACAGGATAATTCACCCCTCCACTTT
.	.	TRBJ1-4	TRBV28	14	CASSGGGAREKLFF	TGTGCCAGCAGTGGAGGGGGGGCTCGCGAAAAACTGTTTTTT
.	.	TRBJ1-5	TRBV27	14	CASSPVQGNQPQHF	TGTGCCAGCAGTCCCGTCCAGGGAAATCAGCCCCAGCATTTT
.	once	TRBJ1-5	TRBV6-1	15	CASSQTARNKEPQHF	TGTGCCAGCAGCCAGACCGCGAGGAATAAGGAGCCCCAGCATTTT
.	.	TRBJ2-2	TRBV28	13	CASSQSNTGELFF	TGTGCCAGCAGTCAATCGAACACCGGGGAGCTGTTTTTT
.	.	TRBJ1-5	TRBV19	12	CASSSLNQPQHF	TGTGCCAGTAGCTCTCTAAATCAGCCCCAGCATTTT
TRBD1	.	TRBJ1-2	TRBV5-1	15	CASSRTGGINYGYTF	TGCGCCAGCAGCCGGACAGGGGGGATTAACTATGGCTACACCTTC
TRBD1	.	TRBJ2-7	TRBV10-3	11	CATQGAYEQYF	TGTGCCACACAGGGGGCCTACGAGCAGTACTTC
.	few	TRBJ2-1	TRBV2	13	CASSGGGGYEQFF	TGTGCCAGCAGTGGAGGTGGGGGGTATGAGCAGTTCTTC
.	.	TRBJ1-1	TRBV15	14	CATSRTGLRTEAFF	TGTGCCACCAGCAGGACAGGATTGCGGACTGAAGCTTTCTTT
.	once	TRBJ1-6	TRBV19	15	CASSIEGTLNSPLHF	TGTGCCAGTAGTATAGAGGGGACACTGAATTCACCCCTCCACTTT
.	.	TRBJ2-3	TRBV4-1	11	CAPRRGDTQYF	TGCGCGCCTAGAAGGGGAGATACGCAGTATTTT
.	.	TRBJ2-2	TRBV6-4	14	CASSDARNTGELFF	TGTGCCAGCAGTGACGCCAGGAACACCGGGGAGCTGTTTTTT
TRBD1	.	TRBJ2-5	TRBV12-3/TRBV12-4	13	CASGSTGEETQYF	TGTGCCAGCGGGAGTACAGGGGAGGAGACCCAGTACTTC
TRBD2	.	TRBJ2-1	TRBV29-1	16	CSVEEGTSGPYNEQFF	TGCAGCGTTGAAGAGGGGACTAGCGGTCCCTACAATGAGCAGTTCTTC
.	.	TRBJ1-2	TRBV27	13	CASSFGVNYGYTF	TGTGCCAGCAGTTTCGGGGTTAACTATGGCTACACCTTC
TRBD2	.	TRBJ2-3	TRBV19	14	CASRAGVTPDTQYF	TGTGCCAGTAGAGCGGGAGTGACGCCAGATACGCAGTATTTT
.	.	TRBJ1-4	TRBV6-5	15	CASSRLGGTNEKLFF	TGTGCCAGCAGCCGCCTCGGGGGAACTAATGAAAAACTGTTTTTT
.	few	TRBJ1-3	TRBV19	14	CASSTGFSGNTIYF	TGTGCCAGTAGTACAGGATTCTCTGGAAACACCATATATTTT
.	.	TRBJ2-7	TRBV27	15	CASSYHGQSSYEQYF	TGTGCCAGCAGTTACCACGGACAGTCCTCCTACGAGCAGTACTTC
.	.	TRBJ2-3	TRBV7-3	16	CASSPIYTGSTDTQYF	TGTGCCAGCAGCCCAATATATACAGGGAGCACAGATACGCAGTATTTT
.	.	TRBJ2-5	TRBV30	14	CAWSSGLTLVTQYF	TGTGCCTGGAGTTCGGGACTGACCCTTGTGACCCAGTACTTC
.	.	TRBJ1-2	TRBV5-8	12	CASSPNSYGYTF	TGTGCCAGCAGCCCCAACAGCTATGGCTACACCTTC
.	few	TRBJ2-7	TRBV13	15	CASSLSSSSSYEQYF	TGTGCCAGCAGCTTAAGCTCGTCGTCTTCCTACGAGCAGTACTTC
.	.	TRBJ2-1	TRBV9	13	CASSDRTGDEQFF	TGTGCCAGCAGCGATAGGACTGGTGATGAGCAGTTCTTC
TRBD2	once	TRBJ2-2	TRBV5-1	16	CASSFEAGGPGGELFF	TGCGCCAGCAGCTTTGAAGCGGGAGGGCCAGGCGGGGAGCTGTTTTTT
.	.	TRBJ2-3	TRBV10-1	16	CASSDITGSTTDTQYF	TGCGCCAGCAGTGATATAACCGGGAGTACTACAGATACGCAGTATTTT
.	few	TRBJ1-5	TRBV23-1	15	CASSQSIIRGEPQHF	TGCGCCAGCAGTCAATCGATTATCAGGGGTGAGCCCCAGCATTTT
.	many	TRBJ1-5	TRBV29-1	12	CSVGGGEKPQHF	TGCAGCGTTGGTGGGGGGGAAAAGCCCCAGCATTTT
.	.	TRBJ1-2	TRBV9	15	CASSLENGVFYGYTF	TGTGCCAGCAGCTTAGAAAATGGAGTTTTCTATGGCTACACCTTC
TRBD2	.	TRBJ2-1	TRBV4-1	18	CASSQKAFRVAGYNEQFF	TGCGCCAGCAGCCAAAAGGCCTTTAGGGTAGCGGGGTACAATGAGCAGTTCTTC
.	.	TRBJ1-5	TRBV19	15	CASSKTASSNQPQHF	TGTGCCAGTAGTAAGACAGCCTCTAGCAATCAGCCCCAGCATTTT
.	once	TRBJ1-5	TRBV5-4	15	CASSLDRALSQPQHF	TGTGCCAGCAGCTTGGACAGAGCACTTTCACAGCCCCAGCATTTT
TRBD1	.	TRBJ1-4	TRBV5-1	14	CASSEGQGREKLFF	TGCGCCAGCAGCGAAGGACAGGGTAGAGAAAAACTGTTTTTT
.	.	TRBJ1-3	TRBV19	15	CASSIGQTSGNTIYF	TGTGCCAGTAGTATAGGACAGACCTCTGGAAACACCATATATTTT
.	.	TRBJ1-2	TRBV30	11	CAWSAGSGYTF	TGTGCCTGGAGTGCAGGGTCGGGCTACACCTTC
.	.	TRBJ1-6	TRBV9	16	CASSVGGRAGDSPLHF	TGTGCCAGCAGCGTAGGCGGCAGGGCAGGGGATTCACCCCTCCACTTT
TRBD2	.	TRBJ2-1	TRBV24-1	16	CATSEGSGSVYNEQFF	TGTGCCACCAGTGAGGGTAGCGGGAGTGTGTACAATGAGCAGTTCTTC
TRBD2	.	TRBJ2-5	TRBV7-2	14	CASGRGAGAETQYF	TGTGCCAGCGGGAGAGGAGCGGGAGCGGAGACCCAGTACTTC
.	.	TRBJ2-1	TRBV7-6	16	CASSLAQAIHWNEQFF	TGTGCCAGCAGCTTAGCTCAAGCGATCCACTGGAATGAGCAGTTCTTC
TRBD1	.	TRBJ1-2	TRBV24-1	15	CATSDSQGTGYGYTF	TGTGCCACCAGTGATTCACAGGGGACGGGCTATGGCTACACCTTC
.	.	TRBJ1-1	TRBV3-1/TRBV3-2	15	CASSFYRVANTEAFF	TGTGCCAGCAGCTTCTACAGGGTGGCTAACACTGAAGCTTTCTTT
.	.	TRBJ1-4	TRBV7-2	16	CASSLGGSGTREKLFF	TGTGCCAGCAGCTTAGGAGGGTCGGGCACTCGTGAAAAACTGTTTTTT
TRBD1	.	TRBJ1-2	TRBV19	14	CASTPGGRDYGYTF	TGTGCCAGTACCCCAGGGGGCAGGGATTATGGCTACACCTTC
TRBD1	once	TRBJ1-2	TRBV10-3	13	CAISESGQGGYTF	TGTGCCATCAGTGAGTCGGGACAGGGTGGCTACACCTTC
.	.	TRBJ2-1	TRBV7-2	15	CASSPGNTPHNEQFF	TGTGCCAGCAGCCCGGGGAATACCCCCCACAATGAGCAGTTCTTC